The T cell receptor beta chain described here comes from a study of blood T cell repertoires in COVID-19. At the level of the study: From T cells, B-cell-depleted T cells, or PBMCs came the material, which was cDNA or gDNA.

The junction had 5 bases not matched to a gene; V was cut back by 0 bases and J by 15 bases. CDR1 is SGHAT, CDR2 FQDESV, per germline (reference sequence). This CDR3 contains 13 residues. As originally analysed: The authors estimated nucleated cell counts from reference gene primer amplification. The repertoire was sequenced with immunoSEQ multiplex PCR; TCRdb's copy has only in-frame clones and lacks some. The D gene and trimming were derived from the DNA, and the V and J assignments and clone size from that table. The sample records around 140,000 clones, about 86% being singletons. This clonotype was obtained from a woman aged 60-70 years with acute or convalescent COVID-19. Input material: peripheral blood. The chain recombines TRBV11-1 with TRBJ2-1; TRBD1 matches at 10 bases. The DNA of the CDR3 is TGTGCCAGCAGCTTAGCGTGGGACAGGGGTCTGTTCTTC. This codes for CASSLAWDRGLFF.